Following are 13 T cell receptor beta chains from one sample sequenced in a study of T cell responses to AZD1222 COVID-19 vaccine. Produced via immunoSEQ multiplex PCR; TCRdb's table is partial and in-frame only. The data contain 84,000 or so clones, 87% of them singletons. Material: peripheral blood, obtained on day 0 of AZD1222 vaccination. Source of these receptors: an adult in good health.

The V call is TRBV10-3, the J call TRBJ2-5, with D perhaps assigned TRBD1 or TRBD2 (5 bases each). Per the germline V gene, CDR1 is ENHRY and CDR2 is SYGVKD. The length of the CDR3 is 14 residues. The V gene lost 1 base and the J gene lost 7 bases, with 13 bases spanning the gap. The CDR3, as DNA: TGTGCCATCAGTGAGTTCGGGACGGACGGGACCCAGTACTTC. Its translation is CAISEFGTDGTQYF.

The J gene is TRBJ2-7, the V gene TRBV7-9; the match to TRBD2 covers 15 bases. V shed 5 bases and J 3 bases; nucleotides not matched to a gene: 8. Germline assignment: CDR1 SEHNR and CDR2 FQNEAQ (reference sequence). CDR3 length: 17 residues. CDR3 nucleotide sequence: TGTGCCAGCAGCCGAGGGACTAGCGGGGGGAGCATCTACGAGCAGTACTTC. Amino acid sequence: CASSRGTSGGSIYEQYF.

The chain couples TRBV7-3 to TRBJ2-3, with TRBD2 identical over 13 bases. Trimming at V came to 6 bases and at J to 8 bases, leaving 11 bases not matched to a gene. This CDR3 is built from 16 residues. The germline CDR1 and CDR2 sequences are SGHTA and FQGTGA. CDR3 region: CASRSGLAGAGVTQYF. Here the CDR3 DNA reads TGTGCCAGCAGATCAGGACTAGCGGGAGCCGGCGTTACGCAGTATTTT.

The rearrangement uses TRBV25-1 and TRBJ1-4; 11 positions match TRBD1. Per germline, CDR1 MGHDK and CDR2 SYGVNS. The CDR3 has 14 residues. The trim removed 6 bases at V and 13 bases at J, leaving 10 bases unmatched. Written as DNA, the CDR3 is TGTGCCAGCAGCCGGGGGACAGGGGGGAAAAGACTGTTTTTT. Its protein product is CASSRGTGGKRLFF.

V and J are TRBV19 and TRBJ2-7; possible D gene TRBD2, 6 bases. The CDR3 runs to 15 residues. Germline lookup yields CDR1 LNHDA and CDR2 SQIVND (reference sequence). V gave up 1 base and J gave up 2 bases, with 12 bases separating them. CDR3 in amino acids: CASSIGGTPTYEQYF. In DNA, the CDR3 is TGTGCCAGTAGTATAGGCGGGACGCCTACCTACGAGCAGTACTTC.

This sequence joins TRBV6-1 and TRBJ1-2, with D possibly matching TRBD1 (6 bases). The CDR3 is made up of 16 amino acids. Looked up from germline, CDR1 is MNHNS and CDR2 is SASEGT. V lost 0 bases and J lost 2, with 13 bases in between. As DNA, the CDR3 is TGTGCCAGCAGTGAAGCGCTCGGACAGCGAAACTATGGCTACACCTTC. Amino acid sequence: CASSEALGQRNYGYTF.

The rearrangement joins TRBV2 to TRBJ2-7; D perhaps matches TRBD2 (5 bases). Per germline, CDR1 SNHLY and CDR2 FYNNEI. This CDR3 is 12 amino acids long. The V gene lost 6 bases and the J gene lost 12 bases, with 18 bases spanning the gap. CDR3 region: CASRVVPVEGYF. DNA for the CDR3: TGTGCCAGCAGAGTAGTCCCGGTTGAGGGGTACTTC.

The chain has TRBV7-9 and TRBJ1-6, with D perhaps matching TRBD1 (6 bases). The CDR3 extends over 15 amino acids. Trimming pared 1 base from V and 7 bases from J, leaving 11 bases between. Looked up from germline, CDR1 is SEHNR and CDR2 is FQNEAQ (reference sequence). The CDR3 here is CASSLEQGGNSPLHF. CDR3 DNA sequence: TGTGCCAGCAGCTTAGAACAGGGTGGAAATTCACCCCTCCACTTT. Filled out from reference TRBV7-9 and TRBJ1-6, the complete variable domain reads DTGVSQNPRHKITKRGQNVTFRCDPISEHNRLYWYRQTLGQGPEFLTYFQNEAQLEKSRLLSDRFSAERPKGSFSTLEIQRTEQGDSAMYLCASSLEQGGNSPLHFGNGTRLTVT.

This clone was found once. The chain joins TRBV6-5 to TRBJ2-7; TRBD2 agrees at 11 bases. J gave up 1 base and V 4 bases, and 0 bases lay outside the gene matches. This CDR3 contains 14 residues. The germline CDR1 and CDR2 sequences are MNHEY and SVGAGI. The CDR3 region has the DNA TGTGCCAGCAGTTTAGCGGGAGGGTCCTACGAGCAGTACTTC. Translation gives CASSLAGGSYEQYF.

This chain joins TRBV7-9 and TRBJ2-2, with 14 bases aligning to TRBD2. Germline CDR1 reads SEHNR; CDR2 reads FQNEAQ (reference sequence). The CDR3 has 18 residues. V trimming: 4 bases; J trimming: 6 bases; junction bases outside the gene matches: 10. CDR3 DNA: TGTGCCAGCAGCTGGGCACAGGGGGGACTAGCGGGAGCCGGGGAGCTGTTTTTT. It encodes CASSWAQGGLAGAGELFF.

The chain joins TRBV16 to TRBJ1-5; no firm D call. Germline V CDR1 and CDR2: KGHSY, FQNENV. The CDR3 runs to 14 residues. V shed 2 bases and J shed 3 bases, with 8 bases lying between them. The CDR3 reads CASSQRAANQPQHF. CDR3 DNA: TGTGCCAGCAGCCAACGGGCAGCCAATCAGCCCCAGCATTTT.

There are a few counts of this clone. Additional DNA sequences in this sample encode the identical CDR3. V and J are TRBV7-9 and TRBJ2-5; D is unclear. Trimming pared 1 base from V and 3 bases from J, leaving 6 bases between. The CDR3 runs to 13 residues. CDR1 is SEHNR, CDR2 FQNEAQ, per germline (reference sequence). Here the CDR3 DNA reads TGTGCCAGCAGCTTAGGGGCTAAAGAGACCCAGTACTTC. Its protein product is CASSLGAKETQYF.

This rearrangement joins TRBV10-1 to TRBJ2-3; TRBD1 agrees at 10 bases. Germline CDR1 and CDR2: WNHNN and SYGVQD (reference sequence). There are 14 residues in the CDR3. J lost 4 bases, V lost 6 bases, and 4 bases had no gene match. CDR3 nucleotide sequence: TGCGCCAGCAGAGGACAGGGGGAAGCAGATACGCAGTATTTT. Its protein product is CASRGQGEADTQYF.